Following are 10 T cell receptor beta chains from one sample sequenced in a study of early T cells in non-severe SARS-CoV-2 infection. MiXCR was run by TCRdb on the 5' RACE reads, yielding one entry per CDR3 protein. This sample has around 100,000 distinct CDR3 sequences; less than 15% occur once, and the top ten carry over 5%. The sample was whole blood. The receptors shown here come from an adult who was a healthcare worker with PCR-confirmed SARS-CoV-2 infection or an uninfected control (not recorded which).

J is TRBJ2-2 and V is TRBV11-2, with 10 positions matching TRBD2. This CDR3 has 16 amino acids. Trimming at V came to 11 bases and at J to 2 bases, leaving 11 bases not matched to a gene. From germline, CDR1 is SGHAT and CDR2 FQNNGV. CDR3 nucleotide sequence: TGTGCCTGCGAGGAGAGCGGGAGGGCTAACACCGGGGAGCTGTTTTTT. Translated, it gives CACEESGRANTGELFF.

This clonotype turned up a few times. The chain joins TRBV20-1 to TRBJ2-3, with D perhaps assigned TRBD1 or TRBD2 (5 bases each). Germline values: CDR1 DFQATT, CDR2 SNEGSKA (reference sequence). V gave up 2 bases and J gave up 3 bases, with 12 bases separating them. This CDR3 has 14 residues. CDR3 nucleotides: TGCAGTGCTAGATCGCCAGGGAGAACAGATACGCAGTATTTT. Its protein is CSARSPGRTDTQYF.

This clonotype was seen at least ten times. The V call is TRBV20-1, the J call TRBJ2-3; the match to TRBD2 covers 8 bases. The ends lost 1 base at V and 1 base at J; junction bases unmatched: 16. The germline gives CDR1 DFQATT, CDR2 SNEGSKA (reference sequence). CDR3 length: 19 residues. CDR3 nucleotide sequence: TGCAGTGCTAGAGTTAGAAGCGGGAGTGGGGGAGGCCGCACAGATACGCAGTATTTT. Encoded protein: CSARVRSGSGGGRTDTQYF.

This clonotype turned up a few times. The chain carries TRBV28 and TRBJ2-1; D may be TRBD1 (5 bases). V lost 3 bases and J lost 5, with 14 bases in between. The CDR3 length is 15 residues. Per germline, CDR1 MDHEN and CDR2 SYDVKM. The CDR3 sequence is CASSLAQLGHNEQFF. For the CDR3, the DNA is TGTGCCAGCAGTTTGGCCCAGTTGGGGCACAATGAGCAGTTCTTC.

In its sample, this clonotype was seen many times. The J gene is TRBJ2-6, the V gene TRBV18; no definite D call. Between the trimmed V and J ends, which lost 3 bases and 2 bases, there was a span of 11 bases. CDR1 is KGHSH and CDR2 is LQKENI in the germline V gene. CDR3 length: 16 residues. Here the CDR3 DNA reads TGTGCCAGCTCACCTTCGAATTTTGCTGGGGCCAACGTCCTGACTTTC. It codes for CASSPSNFAGANVLTF.

The table lists this clonotype with a few counts. The chain joins TRBV28 to TRBJ2-2; 7 bases are a match to TRBD1. V lost 7 bases, J lost 1 base, and 3 bases stayed unmatched. The length of the CDR3 is 14 residues. Per germline, CDR1 MDHEN and CDR2 SYDVKM. This CDR3 is CASTGQMNTGELFF. The DNA of the CDR3 is TGTGCCAGCACGGGACAGATGAACACCGGGGAGCTGTTTTTT.

In this sample, this clonotype turned up a few times. J is TRBJ2-7 and V is TRBV5-1, with D hard to call. The germline gives CDR1 SGHRS, CDR2 YFSETQ. Trimming cost V 0 bases and J 2 bases, with 9 bases left between them. The CDR3 runs 14 residues. The CDR3 region has the DNA TGCGCCAGCAGCTTGGCCATTAGCCCCTACGAGCAGTACTTC. Encoded protein: CASSLAISPYEQYF.

At least ten counts were recorded for this clonotype. V usage is TRBV7-2 and J usage is TRBJ2-5, with TRBD1 identical over 8 bases. V lost 4 bases and J lost 3; bases outside the gene matches: 4. The CDR3 runs 14 residues. CDR1 and CDR2 (germline): SGHTA, FQGNSA. CDR3 in amino acids: CASSSSGGEETQYF. CDR3 coding DNA: TGTGCCAGCAGCTCTTCAGGGGGCGAAGAGACCCAGTACTTC.

The V and J genes are TRBV28 and TRBJ1-3, with no clear D. This CDR3 is built from 14 residues. Germline loops: CDR1 MDHEN, CDR2 SYDVKM. V shed 7 bases and J shed 1 base, with 11 bases lying between them. Here the CDR3 reads CASNRDHSGNTIYF. In nucleotides, the CDR3 is TGTGCCAGCAACCGCGACCATTCTGGAAACACCATATATTTT.

In its sample, this clonotype was seen a few times. The chain employs TRBV28 and TRBJ1-2, with unresolved D. Germline CDR1 is MDHEN and CDR2 is SYDVKM. V lost 5 bases and J lost 5, with 9 bases in between. The CDR3 contains 12 residues. The CDR3 DNA sequence: TGTGCCAGCAGTCTGGGTGCTTATGGCTACACCTTC. It codes for CASSLGAYGYTF.